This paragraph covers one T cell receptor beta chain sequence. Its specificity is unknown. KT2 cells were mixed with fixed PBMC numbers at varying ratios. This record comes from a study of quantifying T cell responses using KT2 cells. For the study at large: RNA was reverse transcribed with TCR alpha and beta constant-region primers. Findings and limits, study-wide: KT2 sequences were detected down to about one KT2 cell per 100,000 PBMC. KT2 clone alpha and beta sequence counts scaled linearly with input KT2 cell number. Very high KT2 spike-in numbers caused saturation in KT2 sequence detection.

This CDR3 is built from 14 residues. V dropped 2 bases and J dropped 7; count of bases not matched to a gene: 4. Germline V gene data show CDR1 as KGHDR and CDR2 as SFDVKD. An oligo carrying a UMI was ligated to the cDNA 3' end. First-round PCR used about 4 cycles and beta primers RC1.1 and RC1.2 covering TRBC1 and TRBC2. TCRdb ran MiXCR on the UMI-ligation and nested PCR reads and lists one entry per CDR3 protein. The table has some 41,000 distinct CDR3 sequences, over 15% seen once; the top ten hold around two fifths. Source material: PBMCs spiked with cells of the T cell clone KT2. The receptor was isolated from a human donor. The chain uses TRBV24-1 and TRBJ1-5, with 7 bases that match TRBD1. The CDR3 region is CATSDWDSVQPQHF. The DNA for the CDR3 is TGTGCCACCAGTGATTGGGACAGCGTCCAGCCCCAGCATTTT.